These 17 T cell receptor beta chains share one sample of origin, sequenced in a study of cytomegalovirus exposure and HLA in healthy donors. A multiplex PCR was run with 60 Vbeta primers and 13 Jbeta primers. Libraries were prepared by immunoSEQ multiplex PCR; TCRdb keeps only in-frame clonotypes and omits some of them. This table lists about 110,000 clones. Source material: PBMCs. These receptors were collected from a man aged 35-49 years in good health and CMV-seropositive.

The chain couples TRBV19 to TRBJ1-2; no firm D call. The ends were cut back, 7 bases at V and 4 bases at J, with 13 bases in the middle. This CDR3 has 13 residues. Germline CDR1 is LNHDA and CDR2 is SQIVND (reference sequence). CDR3 sequence reads: CASNDGEGYGYTF. In DNA, the CDR3 is TGTGCCAGTAATGACGGGGAAGGCTATGGCTACACCTTC.

The chain has TRBV10-3 and TRBJ2-7; TRBD1 aligns across 12 bases. Germline V CDR1 and CDR2: ENHRY, SYGVKD. V lost 6 bases to trimming and J lost 1 base; unmatched junction nucleotides: 7. This CDR3 contains 16 residues. The chain's CDR3 is CAIRGTGGIRSYEQYF. As DNA, the CDR3 is TGTGCCATCAGGGGGACAGGGGGCATTAGGTCCTACGAGCAGTACTTC.

The chain combines TRBV6-1 with TRBJ2-5; a weak D match, TRBD1 (5 bases). The V gene's germline CDR1 is MNHNS and CDR2 SASEGT. This CDR3 region has 14 residues. V lost 6 bases and J lost 5, with 16 bases in between. In nucleotides, the CDR3 is TGTGCCAGCAGGATGAGAACAGGTACCGAGACCCAGTACTTC. Protein sequence: CASRMRTGTETQYF.

As concerns this clone: The junction does not match germline at one end; this may be a read error. CDR3 DNA sequence: TGTGCCAGCAGCTTAGAGGGGGGGAAACTGAACTTC. Its protein is CASSLEGGKLNF. The V gene is TRBV11-3, the J gene TRBJ2-7, with 7 bases identical to TRBD2. Per germline, CDR1 SGHNT and CDR2 YENEEA. The CDR3 is 12 residues long.

A note on this clone: The sample carries other DNA sequences with the same CDR3. The J gene is TRBJ2-2, the V gene TRBV10-3, with 8 bases fitting TRBD1. Trimming at V came to 4 bases and at J to 7 bases, leaving 8 bases not matched to a gene. Germline CDR1 ENHRY, CDR2 SYGVKD. This CDR3 spans 15 amino acids. CDR3 in amino acids: CAISVRKQGDGELFF. In nucleotides, the CDR3 is TGTGCCATCAGTGTGAGGAAACAGGGGGACGGGGAGCTGTTTTTT.

The rearrangement links TRBV7-2 to TRBJ2-1, with D perhaps matching TRBD2 (5 bases). The germline gives CDR1 SGHTA, CDR2 FQGNSA. This CDR3 spans 15 amino acids. V lost 0 bases, J lost 4 bases, and 10 bases lay in between. CDR3 sequence (DNA): TGTGCCAGCAGCTTAGCGCTCGGGAATTACAATGAGCAGTTCTTC. It is translated as CASSLALGNYNEQFF.

The rearrangement joins TRBV7-9 to TRBJ1-1; D is undetermined. Germline CDR1 reads SEHNR; CDR2 reads FQNEAQ (reference sequence). The CDR3 is 14 amino acids. The V end lost 5 bases, the J end lost 1 base, and 11 bases lay between the germline ends. CDR3: CASSPEFPNTEAFF. DNA of the CDR3: TGTGCCAGCAGCCCAGAATTTCCGAACACTGAAGCTTTCTTT.

J is TRBJ1-1 and V is TRBV7-8; 8 bases line up with TRBD1. The CDR3 totals 14 residues. Germline CDR1 SGHVS, CDR2 FQNEAQ. Losses at the gene ends were 5 bases for V and 8 bases for J; bases not matched to a gene: 10. The CDR3 loop is CASSPLGQGLEAFF. CDR3 nucleotides: TGTGCCAGCAGCCCTCTCGGACAGGGCCTCGAAGCTTTCTTT.

The chain couples TRBV9 to TRBJ2-7, with TRBD1 matching over 7 bases. Germline trimming cut 4 bases from V and 4 bases from J; bases unmatched to any gene: 11. The CDR3 is 15 amino acids. CDR1 is SGDLS and CDR2 is YYNGEE in the germline V gene. CDR3 region: CASSPLAGTAYEQYF. The CDR3, as DNA: TGTGCCAGCAGCCCACTCGCCGGGACAGCTTACGAGCAGTACTTC. Supplemented by reference TRBV9 and TRBJ2-7, the full variable domain reads DSGVTQTPKHLITATGQRVTLRCSPRSGDLSVYWYQQSLDQGLQFLIQYYNGEERAKGNILERFSAQQFPDLHSELNLSSLELGDSALYFCASSPLAGTAYEQYFGPGTRLTVT.

J is TRBJ2-2 and V is TRBV19; no reliable D call. The CDR3 contains 15 residues. V was shortened by 2 bases and J by 0 bases, with 7 bases between the two germline ends. Germline lookup yields CDR1 LNHDA and CDR2 SQIVND (reference sequence). CDR3 nucleotide sequence: TGTGCCAGTAGTATAAGAACTCCGAACACCGGGGAGCTGTTTTTT. Its translation: CASSIRTPNTGELFF.

The CDR3 is CASSVTSGRYTGELFF. The CDR3 DNA follows: TGTGCCAGCAGCGTGACTAGCGGGAGATACACCGGGGAGCTGTTTTTT. This rearrangement joins TRBV5-4 to TRBJ2-2, with 12 bases aligning to TRBD2. The CDR3 covers 16 residues. Trimming took 4 bases from V and 3 from J; bases not matched to a gene: 4. CDR1 and CDR2 (germline): SGHNT, YYREEE (reference sequence).

This chain links TRBV29-1 with TRBJ2-5; TRBD2 aligns across 7 bases. The J call could be wrong; TRBJ2-7 is a better fit for the DNA end. The V gene's germline CDR1 is SQVTM and CDR2 ANQGSEA. The CDR3 consists of 16 residues. CDR3 amino acids: CSAVGAGVTLPYEQYF. Here the CDR3 DNA reads TGCAGCGCCGTAGGGGCGGGGGTGACACTTCCCTACGAGCAGTACTTC.

V usage is TRBV14 and J usage is TRBJ2-5, with D perhaps matching TRBD1 (5 bases). The length of the CDR3 is 13 residues. Germline V CDR1 and CDR2: SGHDN, FVKESK. V was trimmed by 3 bases and J by 4 bases, leaving 9 bases between them. This CDR3 is CASSQQGGETQYF. CDR3 DNA: TGTGCCAGCAGCCAGCAGGGCGGAGAGACCCAGTACTTC.

The J gene is TRBJ2-7, the V gene TRBV19; unclear D gene. Germline V CDR1 and CDR2: LNHDA, SQIVND (reference sequence). V was trimmed by 5 bases and J by 2 bases, leaving 7 bases between them. This CDR3 region has 12 residues. The CDR3 loop is CASSASAYEQYF. CDR3 bases: TGTGCCAGTAGTGCCTCGGCCTACGAGCAGTACTTC.

V usage is TRBV28 and J usage is TRBJ2-7; 7 positions agree with TRBD2. CDR1 and CDR2 (germline): MDHEN, SYDVKM. This CDR3 contains 16 residues. The V and J ends lost 2 bases and 3 bases, in that order; junction bases with no gene match: 10. The CDR3 bases are TGTGCCAGCAGTTTACCCGGACAAAGGGAGGGCTACGAGCAGTACTTC. The encoded protein is CASSLPGQREGYEQYF.

V gene TRBV18 combines with J gene TRBJ2-5; a weak D match, TRBD1 (7 bases). CDR3 length equals 16 residues. Germline CDR1 is KGHSH and CDR2 is LQKENI. V shed 5 bases and J shed 1 base, with 17 bases lying between them. CDR3 protein: CASSSQGGATQETQYF. The DNA for the CDR3 is TGTGCCAGCTCATCCCAGGGGGGCGCTACCCAAGAGACCCAGTACTTC.

The chain joins TRBV7-2 to TRBJ2-7, with TRBD1 matching 7 bases. J was trimmed by 6 bases and V by 5 bases; bases with no gene match: 4. The germline V gene has CDR1 SGHTA and CDR2 FQGNSA. This CDR3 contains 12 residues. The CDR3: CASSRPGGEQYF. In DNA, the CDR3 is TGTGCCAGCAGCCGCCCAGGGGGCGAGCAGTACTTC.